This TCR beta chain was found in a study of shared clonotypes between healthy human individuals. Study background: Each donor contributed plates that comprised three CD4 naive, three CD4 memory, two CD8 naive and one CD8 memory. General observations from the study: Only blood samples were collected, and tissue repertoires likely differ. Sharing across four donors was highest in naive CD4 (approximately 5%) and lowest in memory CD8 (about 0.4%).

The naive CD8 subset, CD45RO-negative cells positively selected for CCR7, excluded terminally differentiated effector memory CD45RA+ cells. Trimming shortened V by 6 bases and J by 8 bases, and 16 bases separated the two germline ends. CDR3 length: 13 amino acids. Germline CDR1 is MDHEN and CDR2 is SYDVKM. Concerning this clone: Its specificity is not known.

A deep-level run was used for the assay. TCRdb keeps only in-frame clones here, not all; method: immunoSEQ multiplex PCR. The sample has roughly 2,000,000 clones, approximately 92% seen once. The sequence derives from a man aged 18 to 30 in good health. Some clones in this sample may be carry-over from other donors' samples. The sequenced material came from naive CD8+ T cells from PBMCs. This rearrangement joins TRBV28 to TRBJ1-2; D is undetermined. The CDR3 loop is CASSMIRVGGYTF. CDR3 sequence (DNA): TGTGCCAGCAGCATGATTAGGGTGGGCGGCTACACCTTC.